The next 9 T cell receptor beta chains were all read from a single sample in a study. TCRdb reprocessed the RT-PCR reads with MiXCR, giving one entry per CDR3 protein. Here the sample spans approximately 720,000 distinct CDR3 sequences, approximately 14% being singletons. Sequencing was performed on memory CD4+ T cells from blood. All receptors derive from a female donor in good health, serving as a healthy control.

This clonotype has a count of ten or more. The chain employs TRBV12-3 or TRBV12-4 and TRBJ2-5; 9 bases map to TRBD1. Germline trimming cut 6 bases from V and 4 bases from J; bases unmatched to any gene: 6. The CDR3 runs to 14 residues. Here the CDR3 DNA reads TGTGCCAGCAGCCCTACAGGGGGCGGAGAGACCCAGTACTTC. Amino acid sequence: CASSPTGGGETQYF.

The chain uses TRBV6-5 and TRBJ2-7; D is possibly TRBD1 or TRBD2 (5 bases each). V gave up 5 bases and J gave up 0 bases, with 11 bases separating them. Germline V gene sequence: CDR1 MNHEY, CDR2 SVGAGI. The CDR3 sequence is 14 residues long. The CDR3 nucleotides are TGTGCCAGCAGTACCCGGGACGCCTCCTACGAGCAGTACTTC. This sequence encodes CASSTRDASYEQYF.

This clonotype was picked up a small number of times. Here the CDR3 DNA reads TGTGCCAGCCTAGCGGGGGGAGCGTACCAAGAGACCCAGTACTTC. Its translation is CASLAGGAYQETQYF. The chain employs TRBV28 and TRBJ2-5; TRBD2 agrees at 11 bases. CDR1 is MDHEN, CDR2 SYDVKM, per germline. Trimming removed 8 bases from V and 0 bases from J; junction bases left unmatched: 5. The CDR3 is made up of 15 amino acids.

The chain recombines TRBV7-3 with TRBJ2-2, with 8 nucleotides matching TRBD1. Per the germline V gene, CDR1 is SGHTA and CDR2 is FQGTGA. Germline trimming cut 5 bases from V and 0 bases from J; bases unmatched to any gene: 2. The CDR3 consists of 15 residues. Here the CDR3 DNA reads TGTGCCAGCAGCCGGGACAGGTCGAACACCGGGGAGCTGTTTTTT. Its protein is CASSRDRSNTGELFF. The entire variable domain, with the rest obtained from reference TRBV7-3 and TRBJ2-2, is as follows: GAGVSQTPSNKVTEKGKYVELRCDPISGHTALYWYRQSLGQGPEFLIYFQGTGAADDSGLPNDRFFAVRPEGSVSTLKIQRTERGDSAVYLCASSRDRSNTGELFFGEGSRLTVL.

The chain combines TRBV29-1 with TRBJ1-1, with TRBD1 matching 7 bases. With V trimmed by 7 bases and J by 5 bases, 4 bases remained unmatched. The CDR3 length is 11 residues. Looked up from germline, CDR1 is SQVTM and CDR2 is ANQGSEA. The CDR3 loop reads CSGKGATEAFF. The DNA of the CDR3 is TGCAGCGGGAAGGGGGCGACTGAAGCTTTCTTT.

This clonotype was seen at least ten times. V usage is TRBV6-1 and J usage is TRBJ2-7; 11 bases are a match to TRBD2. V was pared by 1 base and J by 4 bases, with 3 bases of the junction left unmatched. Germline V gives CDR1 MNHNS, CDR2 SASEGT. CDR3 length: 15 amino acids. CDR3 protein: CASSEGGTSGYEQYF. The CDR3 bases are TGTGCCAGCAGTGAAGGTGGGACTAGCGGATACGAGCAGTACTTC.

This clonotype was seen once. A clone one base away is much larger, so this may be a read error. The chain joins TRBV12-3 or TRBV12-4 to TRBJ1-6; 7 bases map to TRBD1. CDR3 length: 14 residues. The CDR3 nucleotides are TGTGCCAGCAGCTTGACAGGGCCTAATTCACCCCCCCACTTT. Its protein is CASSLTGPNSPPHF.

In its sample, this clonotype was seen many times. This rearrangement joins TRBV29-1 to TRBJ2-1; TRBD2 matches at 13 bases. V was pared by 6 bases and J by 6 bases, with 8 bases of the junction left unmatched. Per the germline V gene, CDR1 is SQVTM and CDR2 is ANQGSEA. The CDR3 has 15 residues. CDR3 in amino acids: CSVTGTSGTSNEQFF. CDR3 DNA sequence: TGCAGCGTAACCGGGACTAGCGGGACGAGCAATGAGCAGTTCTTC.

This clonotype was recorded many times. The CDR3 reads CASSRGQNSYEQYF. CDR3 nucleotide sequence: TGCGCCAGCAGCCGGGGGCAAAACTCCTACGAGCAGTACTTC. The chain has TRBV5-1 and TRBJ2-7; TRBD1 or TRBD2 may be the D gene (6 bases each). The CDR3 spans 14 residues. V was pared by 4 bases and J by 0 bases, with 11 bases between. Germline values: CDR1 SGHRS, CDR2 YFSETQ.